This is a list of T cell receptor beta chains from one sample in a study of T cell responses to AZD1222 COVID-19 vaccine. Method: immunoSEQ multiplex PCR; TCRdb's copy keeps in-frame clones and lacks some. The table records 73,000 or so clones, roughly four fifths of them present only once. This specimen consisted of peripheral blood, obtained on day 0 of AZD1222 vaccination. The receptors were sampled from an adult in good health. The CDR3 runs from the conserved cysteine through the conserved F or W. The D gene is left open where the match is weak. Size values are once, few and many counts, or a class for expanded clones, and some rows have none.

J gene: TRBJ1-1
V gene: TRBV6-6
clone size: NA
D gene: NA
CDR3 protein: CASSYSRGTEAFF
CDR3 DNA: TGTGCCAGCAGTTACTCTCGGGGGACTGAAGCTTTCTTT

J gene: TRBJ1-5
V gene: TRBV7-9
clone size: NA
D gene: NA
CDR3 protein: CASSLGSQPQHF
CDR3 DNA: TGTGCCAGCAGCCTAGGATCCCAGCCCCAGCATTTT

J gene: TRBJ1-1
V gene: TRBV27
clone size: NA
D gene: NA
CDR3 protein: CASRPTGNTEAFF
CDR3 DNA: TGTGCCAGCAGACCGACGGGGAACACTGAAGCTTTCTTT

J gene: TRBJ1-5
V gene: TRBV2
clone size: medium-sized
D gene: TRBD1
CDR3 protein: CASQGDQSAYQPQHF
CDR3 DNA: TGTGCCAGCCAGGGGGACCAAAGCGCCTATCAGCCCCAGCATTTT

J gene: TRBJ2-3
V gene: TRBV7-3
clone size: NA
D gene: NA
CDR3 protein: CASSLEWAGAEDTDTQYF
CDR3 DNA: TGTGCCAGCAGCTTAGAGTGGGCTGGGGCGGAAGACACAGATACGCAGTATTTT

J gene: TRBJ2-3
V gene: TRBV5-1
clone size: NA
D gene: NA
CDR3 protein: CASSAGTTEADTQYF
CDR3 DNA: TGCGCCAGCAGCGCCGGGACAACGGAGGCAGATACGCAGTATTTT

J gene: TRBJ2-5
V gene: TRBV24-1
clone size: NA
D gene: TRBD1
CDR3 protein: CATSDPDRGQETQYF
CDR3 DNA: TGTGCCACCAGTGATCCGGACAGGGGCCAAGAGACCCAGTACTTC

J gene: TRBJ2-7
V gene: TRBV5-5
clone size: few
D gene: TRBD1
CDR3 protein: CASSDQGASYEQYF
CDR3 DNA: TGTGCCAGCAGCGACCAGGGGGCATCCTACGAGCAGTACTTC

J gene: TRBJ1-1
V gene: TRBV5-1
clone size: NA
D gene: TRBD1
CDR3 protein: CASSGLTGTPITEAFF
CDR3 DNA: TGCGCCAGCAGCGGCTTGACAGGGACCCCCATCACTGAAGCTTTCTTT

J gene: TRBJ2-7
V gene: TRBV2
clone size: NA
D gene: NA
CDR3 protein: CASRTGEGEQYF
CDR3 DNA: TGTGCCAGCAGGACAGGGGAGGGGGAGCAGTACTTC

J gene: TRBJ2-1
V gene: TRBV7-2
clone size: NA
D gene: TRBD1
CDR3 protein: CASSWGQGYNEQFF
CDR3 DNA: TGTGCCAGCAGCTGGGGACAGGGCTACAATGAGCAGTTCTTC

J gene: TRBJ1-2
V gene: TRBV28
clone size: NA
D gene: NA
CDR3 protein: CASSSTNYGYTF
CDR3 DNA: TGTGCCAGCTCGAGTACTAACTATGGCTACACCTTC